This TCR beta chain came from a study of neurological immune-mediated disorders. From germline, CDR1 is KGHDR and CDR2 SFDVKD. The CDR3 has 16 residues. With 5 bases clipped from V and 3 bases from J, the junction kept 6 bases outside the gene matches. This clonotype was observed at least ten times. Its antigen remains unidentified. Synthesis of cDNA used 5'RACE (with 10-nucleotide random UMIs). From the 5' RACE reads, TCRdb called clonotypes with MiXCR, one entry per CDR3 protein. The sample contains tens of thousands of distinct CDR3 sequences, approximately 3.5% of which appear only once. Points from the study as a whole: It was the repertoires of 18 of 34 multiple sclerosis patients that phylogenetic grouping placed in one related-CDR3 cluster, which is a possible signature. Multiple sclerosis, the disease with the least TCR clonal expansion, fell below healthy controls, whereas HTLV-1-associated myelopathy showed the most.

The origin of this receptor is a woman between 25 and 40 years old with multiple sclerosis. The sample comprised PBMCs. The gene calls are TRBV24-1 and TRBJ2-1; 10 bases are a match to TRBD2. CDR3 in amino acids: CATSGPVAGGYNEQFF. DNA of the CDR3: TGTGCCACCAGTGGTCCTGTAGCGGGGGGCTACAATGAGCAGTTCTTC.